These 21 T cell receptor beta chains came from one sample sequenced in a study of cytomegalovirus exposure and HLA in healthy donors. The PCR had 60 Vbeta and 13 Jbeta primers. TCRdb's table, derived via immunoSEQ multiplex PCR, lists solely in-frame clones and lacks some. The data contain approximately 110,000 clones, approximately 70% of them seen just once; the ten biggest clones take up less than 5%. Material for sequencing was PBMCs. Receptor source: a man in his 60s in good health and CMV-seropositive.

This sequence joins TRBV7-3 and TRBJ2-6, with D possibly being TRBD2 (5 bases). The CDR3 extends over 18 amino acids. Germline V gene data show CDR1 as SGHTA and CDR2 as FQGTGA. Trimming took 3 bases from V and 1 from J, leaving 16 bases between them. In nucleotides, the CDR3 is TGTGCCAGCAGCTTCCTGGGAGACCCGACATCTGGGGCCAACGTCCTGACTTTC. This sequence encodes CASSFLGDPTSGANVLTF.

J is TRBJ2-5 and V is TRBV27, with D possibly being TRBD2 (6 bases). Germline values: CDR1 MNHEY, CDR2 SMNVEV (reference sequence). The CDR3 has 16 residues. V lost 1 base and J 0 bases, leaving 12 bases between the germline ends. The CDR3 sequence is CASSLLGAGYQETQYF. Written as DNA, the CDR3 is TGTGCCAGCAGTTTATTAGGGGCGGGGTACCAAGAGACCCAGTACTTC.

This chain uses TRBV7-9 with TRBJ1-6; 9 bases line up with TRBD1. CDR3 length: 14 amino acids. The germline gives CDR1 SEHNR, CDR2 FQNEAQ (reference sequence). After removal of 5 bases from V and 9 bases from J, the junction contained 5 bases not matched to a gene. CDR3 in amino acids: CASSPQQGASPLHF. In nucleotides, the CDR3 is TGTGCCAGCAGCCCCCAACAGGGGGCTTCACCCCTCCACTTT.

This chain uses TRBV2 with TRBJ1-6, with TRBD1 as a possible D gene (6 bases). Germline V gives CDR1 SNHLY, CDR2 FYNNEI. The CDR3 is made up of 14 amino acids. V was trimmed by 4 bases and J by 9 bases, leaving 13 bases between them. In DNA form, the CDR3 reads TGTGCCAGCAGTGCCGAGACAGGTTTTTCACCCCTCCACTTT. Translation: CASSAETGFSPLHF. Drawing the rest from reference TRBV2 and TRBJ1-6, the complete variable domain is EPEVTQTPSHQVTQMGQEVILRCVPISNHLYFYWYRQILGQKVEFLVSFYNNEISEKSEIFDDQFSVERPDGSNFTLKIRSTKLEDSAMYFCASSAETGFSPLHFGNGTRLTVT.

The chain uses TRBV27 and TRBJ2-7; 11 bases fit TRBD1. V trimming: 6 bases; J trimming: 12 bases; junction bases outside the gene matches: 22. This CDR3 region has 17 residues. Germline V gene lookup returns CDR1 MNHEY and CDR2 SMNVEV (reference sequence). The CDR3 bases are TGTGCCAGCAGCCAACTCACGAGGACAGGGGGCGATTCTAAACGGTACTTC. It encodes CASSQLTRTGGDSKRYF.

CDR3 in amino acids: CAWSGLAGGQRNEQFF. CDR3 nucleotide sequence: TGTGCCTGGAGCGGACTAGCGGGGGGGCAACGCAATGAGCAGTTCTTC. The chain carries TRBV30 and TRBJ2-1; TRBD2 matches at 15 bases. CDR1 GTSNPN and CDR2 SVGIG come from the germline V gene (reference sequence). The CDR3 covers 16 residues. V gave up 3 bases and J gave up 6 bases; unmatched junction bases: 6.

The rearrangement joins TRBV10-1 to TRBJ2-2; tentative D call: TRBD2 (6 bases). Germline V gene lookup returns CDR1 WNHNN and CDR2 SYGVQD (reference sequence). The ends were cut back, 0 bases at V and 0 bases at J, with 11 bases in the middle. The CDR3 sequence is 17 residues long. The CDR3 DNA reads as TGCGCCAGCAGTGAGTCGCGGGGACCCCCGAACACCGGGGAGCTGTTTTTT. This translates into CASSESRGPPNTGELFF.

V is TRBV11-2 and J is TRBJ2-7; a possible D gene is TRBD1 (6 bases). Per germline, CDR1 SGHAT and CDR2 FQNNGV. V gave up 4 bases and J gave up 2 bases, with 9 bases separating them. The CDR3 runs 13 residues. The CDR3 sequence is CASSSGQTYEQYF. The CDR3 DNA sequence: TGTGCCAGCAGCTCGGGACAAACCTACGAGCAGTACTTC.

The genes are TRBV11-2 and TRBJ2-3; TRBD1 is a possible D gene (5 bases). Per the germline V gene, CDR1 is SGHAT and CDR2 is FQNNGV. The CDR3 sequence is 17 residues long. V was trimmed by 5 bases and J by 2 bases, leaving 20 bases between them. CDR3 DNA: TGTGCCAGCAGCGGAGATCTGGCAGGGAAGGTCACAGATACGCAGTATTTT. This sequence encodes CASSGDLAGKVTDTQYF.

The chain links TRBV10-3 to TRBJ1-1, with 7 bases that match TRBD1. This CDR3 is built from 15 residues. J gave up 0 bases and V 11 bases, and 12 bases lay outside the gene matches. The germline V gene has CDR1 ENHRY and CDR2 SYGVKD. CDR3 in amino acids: CAVRQGAIMNTEAFF. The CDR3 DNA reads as TGTGCCGTGCGACAGGGCGCTATCATGAACACTGAAGCTTTCTTT.

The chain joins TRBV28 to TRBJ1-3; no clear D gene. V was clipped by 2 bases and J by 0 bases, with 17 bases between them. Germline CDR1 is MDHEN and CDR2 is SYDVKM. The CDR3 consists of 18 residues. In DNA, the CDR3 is TGTGCCAGCAGTTTACGTCAGGCGTTGTTCTTCTCTGGAAACACCATATATTTT. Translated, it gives CASSLRQALFFSGNTIYF.

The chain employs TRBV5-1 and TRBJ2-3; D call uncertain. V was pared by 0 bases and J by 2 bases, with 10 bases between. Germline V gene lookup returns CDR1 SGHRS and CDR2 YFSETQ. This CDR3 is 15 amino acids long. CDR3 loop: CASSLATVDTDTQYF. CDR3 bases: TGCGCCAGCAGCTTGGCTACAGTAGACACAGATACGCAGTATTTT.

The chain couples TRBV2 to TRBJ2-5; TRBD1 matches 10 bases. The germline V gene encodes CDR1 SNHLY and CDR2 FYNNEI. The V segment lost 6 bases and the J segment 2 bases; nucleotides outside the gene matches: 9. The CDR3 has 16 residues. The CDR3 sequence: CASRAPGDRGQETQYF. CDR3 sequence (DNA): TGTGCCAGCAGGGCCCCCGGGGACAGGGGACAAGAGACCCAGTACTTC.

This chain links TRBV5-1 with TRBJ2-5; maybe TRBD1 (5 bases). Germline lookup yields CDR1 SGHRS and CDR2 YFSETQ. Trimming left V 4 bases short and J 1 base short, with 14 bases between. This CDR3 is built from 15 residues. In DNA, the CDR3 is TGCGCCAGCAGCCGCACTCCAGGGATCCAAGAGACCCAGTACTTC. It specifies CASSRTPGIQETQYF.

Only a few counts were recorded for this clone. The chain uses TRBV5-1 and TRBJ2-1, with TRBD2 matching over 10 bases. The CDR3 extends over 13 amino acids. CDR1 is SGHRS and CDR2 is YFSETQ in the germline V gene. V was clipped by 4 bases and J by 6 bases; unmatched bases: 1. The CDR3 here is CASSLAGVNEQFF. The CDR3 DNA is TGCGCCAGCAGCCTAGCGGGGGTCAATGAGCAGTTCTTC.

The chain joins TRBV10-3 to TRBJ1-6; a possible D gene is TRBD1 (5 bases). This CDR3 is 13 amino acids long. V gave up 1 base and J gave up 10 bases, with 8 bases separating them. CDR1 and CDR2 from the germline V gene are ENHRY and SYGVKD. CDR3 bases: TGTGCCATCAGTGAGTTGGGGCGATCACCCCTCCACTTT. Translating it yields CAISELGRSPLHF.

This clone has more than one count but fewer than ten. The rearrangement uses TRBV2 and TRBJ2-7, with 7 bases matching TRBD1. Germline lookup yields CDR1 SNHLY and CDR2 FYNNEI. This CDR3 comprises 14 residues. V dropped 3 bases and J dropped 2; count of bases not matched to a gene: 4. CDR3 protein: CASSETGLTYEQYF. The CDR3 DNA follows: TGTGCCAGCAGTGAGACAGGGCTTACCTACGAGCAGTACTTC.

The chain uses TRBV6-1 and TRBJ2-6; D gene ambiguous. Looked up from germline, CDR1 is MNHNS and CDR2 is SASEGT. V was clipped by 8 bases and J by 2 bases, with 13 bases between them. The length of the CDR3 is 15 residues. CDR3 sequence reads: CASRGLRAGANVLTF. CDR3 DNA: TGTGCCAGCCGTGGTTTGAGAGCTGGGGCCAACGTCCTGACTTTC.

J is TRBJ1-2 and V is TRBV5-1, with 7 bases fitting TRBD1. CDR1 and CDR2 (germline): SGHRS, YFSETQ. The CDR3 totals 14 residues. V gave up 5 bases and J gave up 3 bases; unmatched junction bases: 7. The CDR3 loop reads CASSPGQPHYGYTF. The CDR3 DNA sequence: TGCGCCAGCAGTCCGGGACAGCCTCACTATGGCTACACCTTC.

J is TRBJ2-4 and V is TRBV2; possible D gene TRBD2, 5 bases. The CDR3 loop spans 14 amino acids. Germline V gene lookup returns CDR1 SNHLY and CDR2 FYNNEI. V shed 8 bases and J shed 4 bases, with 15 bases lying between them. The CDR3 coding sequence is TGTGCCAGCGAGGGCAGACTCCTTAAAAACATTCAGTACTTC. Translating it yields CASEGRLLKNIQYF.

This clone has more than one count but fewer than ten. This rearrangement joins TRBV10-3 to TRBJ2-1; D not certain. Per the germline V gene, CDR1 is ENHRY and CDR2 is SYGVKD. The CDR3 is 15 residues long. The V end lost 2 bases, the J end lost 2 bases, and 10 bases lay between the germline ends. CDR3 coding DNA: TGTGCCATCAGTGAGAGAAGTCCTACCTACAATGAGCAGTTCTTC. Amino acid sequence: CAISERSPTYNEQFF.